The sequence of this TCR beta chain was determined in a study of metastatic and nonmetastatic thyroid tumors. Background on the study: The authors compared repertoires across blood and tumor or nodule tissue from malignant and benign thyroid patients. General study results and limits: According to reports, the diversity of TCR beta was significantly higher in malignant thyroid tumors than in benign nodules, and this held in both blood and tumor samples.

In regard to this clone: The antigen remains undetermined.

TCRdb reprocessed the PCR reads via MiXCR. The top ten hold about an eighth of the sample, which has about 33,000 clones, 15% to 20% seen once. Trimming stripped 2 bases from V and 5 bases from J, with 4 bases between. The CDR3 has 13 residues. No patient received treatment before thyroid surgery. The receptor was derived from a male donor with papillary thyroid cancer or a benign thyroid nodule (not recorded which). Some clones in this sample may be carry-over from other donors' samples. This chain links TRBV12-3 or TRBV12-4 with TRBJ1-6; D call uncertain. The sequencing sample was made of blood. This CDR3 is CASSLSNNSPLHF. The CDR3 bases are TGTGCCAGCAGTTTAAGCAATAATTCACCCCTCCACTTT.